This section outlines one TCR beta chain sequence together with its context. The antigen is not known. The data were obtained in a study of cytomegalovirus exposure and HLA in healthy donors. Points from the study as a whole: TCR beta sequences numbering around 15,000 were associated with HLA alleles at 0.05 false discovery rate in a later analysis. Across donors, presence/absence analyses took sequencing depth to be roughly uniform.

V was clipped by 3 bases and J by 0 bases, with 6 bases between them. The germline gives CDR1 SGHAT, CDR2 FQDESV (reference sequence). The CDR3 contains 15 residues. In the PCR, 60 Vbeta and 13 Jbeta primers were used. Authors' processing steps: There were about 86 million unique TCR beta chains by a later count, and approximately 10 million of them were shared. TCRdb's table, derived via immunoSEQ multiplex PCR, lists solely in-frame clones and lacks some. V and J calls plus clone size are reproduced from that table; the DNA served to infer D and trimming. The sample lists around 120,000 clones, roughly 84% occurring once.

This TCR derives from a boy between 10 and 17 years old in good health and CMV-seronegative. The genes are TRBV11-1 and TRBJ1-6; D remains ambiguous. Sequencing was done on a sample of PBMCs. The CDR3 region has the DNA TGTGCCAGCAGCTTTCGGAGCTCCTATAATTCACCCCTCCACTTT. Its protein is CASSFRSSYNSPLHF.